This T cell receptor beta chain derives from a study of blood T cells in healthy people across ages (dated by TCRdb to between 2014 and 2017). Regarding the study in general: In model experiments, template switching captured roughly one uniquely barcoded TCR beta cDNA molecule for every two T cells. Donors were grouped into four age groups: young (average roughly 15 years), middle-aged (less than 40), aged (approximately 67) and long-lived (82). Using the same blood draw, the study looked at two additional independent replicas of 1 million unique cDNA reads for two donors, one aged 18 to 29 and the other aged 80 or older. To avoid experimental bias, donors of different ages were spread randomly across the sequencing lanes. Using deep sequencing normalized with unique cDNA molecular identifiers, the study measured how TCR beta repertoire diversity changes with age. Overall results and qualifications from the work: Donor CMV infection status was unknown, potentially confounding age-related changes in expanded clonotypes. Because profiling used bulk unsorted PBMCs, naive and antigen-experienced compartments could not be compared conclusively. Estimates of total diversity based on one million sequenced T cells were regarded as lower bounds and as underestimates. As age increased, observed TCR beta diversity per million T cells dropped in a roughly linear way, and a significant reduction was already evident by age 40. The percentage of naive T cells measured by flow cytometry correlated strongly with observed TCR beta diversity. The long-lived group showed more naive CD4+ T cells, fewer expanded clones and increased TCR diversity than the aged group, suggesting age selection.

CDR1 and CDR2, per the germline V gene, are SGHVS and FNYEAQ. Trimming costs V 1 base and J 11 bases, and their ends lie 26 bases apart. Including the terminal cysteine and phenylalanine, the CDR3 comprises 17 residues. The retained sequence is limited to the CDR3, 51 bases, with the frame set at the first base. The receptor library was made with 5' RACE. TCRdb names Illumina HiSeq 2500 as the instrument used. A second roughly 6 to 12 cycle PCR used a sample-barcoded 5' primer and a J-beta primer mix. Each TCR beta cDNA molecule received a unique molecular identifier from a template-switch 5' adaptor carrying 12 random nucleotides. At least 2.5 million CDR3-containing paired-end reads were obtained from each sample. The Mint cDNA synthesis kit, primed by a TRBC-specific oligonucleotide, was used to synthesize first-strand cDNA from all RNA. Following uracil-DNA glycosylase treatment, a first 18-cycle PCR with universal primers M1SS and BC2_uni_R was performed on all cDNA. The study's own analysis went as follows. For normalization, 1 million high-quality reads, each with a distinct molecular identifier, were randomly selected from each sample. Reads with shared molecular identifiers were discarded instead of being binned into consensus sequences. MiTCR, run with a Q25 quality threshold and the strictest error-elimination algorithm, handled CDR3 identification, clonotype clustering and error correction. A nonparametric unseen species model with Euler transformation was used to estimate a lower bound on total TCR beta diversity. Using fastp trimming at Q25 and MiXCR clonotype assembly, TCRdb reanalyzed the public sequencing data and kept in-frame beta chains. Rows are combined by CDR3 protein, so each entry shows the most common genes and DNA. The authors' filters were not applied to this entry. For this sample there are 1.2 million to 1.5 million distinct CDR3 sequences; 40% to 50% appear just once. In total, the top ten clones hold 7.9% of the sample.

The donors were roughly 40 Caucasian individuals from Russia, aged 6 to 90 years, who were systemically healthy. Each donor gave approximately 9.4 milliliters of peripheral blood, drawn into EDTA-treated Vacutainer tubes. Ficoll-Paque density-gradient centrifugation was used to isolate PBMCs, with at least 6 million per sample. Total RNA was extracted from PBMCs with Trizol reagent, with at least 5.5 micrograms obtained per sample. The percentages of naive CD45RAhigh/CD27high T cells were determined by flow cytometry on a PBMC aliquot from every donor. As concerns this clonotype: Its antigen is not yet known. No much larger clone is present one base from it, and per-base qualities are unavailable.

The source of this sequence is a woman between 18 and 29 years old in good health. The rearranged segments are TRBV7-6 and TRBJ2-5; the D region possibly corresponds to TRBD2 (5 bases align). The sequencing sample was made of blood. The DNA reads as follows: TGTGCCAGCAGCTTAGAAGGGAGCTACCAACCCTGGGCTGAGCAGTACTTC. This translates into CASSLEGSYQPWAEQYF.